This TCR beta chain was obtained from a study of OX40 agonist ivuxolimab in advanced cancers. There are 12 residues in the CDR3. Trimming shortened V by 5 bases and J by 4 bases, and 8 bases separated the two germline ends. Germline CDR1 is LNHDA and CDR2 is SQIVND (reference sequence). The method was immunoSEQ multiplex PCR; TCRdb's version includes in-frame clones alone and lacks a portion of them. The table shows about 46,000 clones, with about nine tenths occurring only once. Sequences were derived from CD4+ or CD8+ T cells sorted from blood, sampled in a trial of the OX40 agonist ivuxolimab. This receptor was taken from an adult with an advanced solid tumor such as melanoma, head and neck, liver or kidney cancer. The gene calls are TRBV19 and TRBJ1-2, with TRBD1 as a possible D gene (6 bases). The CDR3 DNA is TGTGCCAGTAGTCAGGGGATCTATGGCTACACCTTC. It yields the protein CASSQGIYGYTF.